A single sample gave rise to the 12 T cell receptor beta chains below, sequenced in a study of cytomegalovirus exposure and HLA in healthy donors (TCRdb year 2017). Libraries were constructed by the immunoSEQ multiplex PCR assay. For the multiplex PCR, a mixture combining 60 forward primers for TCR Vbeta segments and 13 reverse primers for TCR Jbeta segments was used. TCRdb stores this immuneACCESS table with in-frame sequences only. Part of the clones is absent; in the studies checked, under half of the shortfall reflects unresolved V genes, and no reason is known for the rest. The sample table shows 150,000 or so clones, and 65% to 85% are seen once. Of the sample, about 0.77% falls within the top ten clones. The sequenced sample was PBMCs. Source of these receptors: a woman aged 18-30 years in good health and CMV-seronegative.

The rearrangement uses TRBV11-1 and TRBJ2-1; 8 positions match TRBD2. V dropped 4 bases and J dropped 6; count of bases not matched to a gene: 8. Germline V CDR1 and CDR2: SGHAT, FQDESV (reference sequence). The CDR3 consists of 15 residues. CDR3 sequence: CASSSLAGGLNEQFF. The CDR3 DNA is TGTGCCAGCAGCTCCCTAGCGGGTGGCCTCAATGAGCAGTTCTTC.

The CDR3 nucleotides are TGTGCCAGCAGTCCTAGGACTAGCGTCTCCCAGTACTTC. The encoded protein is CASSPRTSVSQYF. The rearrangement links TRBV6-1 to TRBJ2-7; 9 bases are shared with TRBD2. V trimming: 5 bases; J trimming: 10 bases; junction bases outside the gene matches: 9. Germline loops: CDR1 MNHNS, CDR2 SASEGT. The CDR3 contains 13 residues.

This CDR3 is CASNLGGGTDTQYF. The CDR3 DNA follows: TGTGCCAGCAATCTCGGCGGGGGCACAGATACGCAGTATTTT. The V call is TRBV28, the J call TRBJ2-3, with D perhaps matching TRBD2 (6 bases). The V gene lost 7 bases and the J gene lost 1 base, with 12 bases spanning the gap. Germline V lookup: CDR1 MDHEN, CDR2 SYDVKM. The CDR3 is made up of 14 amino acids.

This chain joins TRBV19 and TRBJ2-7, with 7 bases fitting TRBD2. The V gene end was trimmed by 6 bases and the J gene end by 6 bases; junction bases not matched to a gene: 8. The CDR3 length is 13 residues. Germline V gene data show CDR1 as LNHDA and CDR2 as SQIVND (reference sequence). The CDR3 protein is CASSQMGLTEQYF. DNA of the CDR3: TGTGCCAGTAGCCAGATGGGACTAACCGAGCAGTACTTC.

This chain links TRBV2 with TRBJ2-3, with 7 nucleotides matching TRBD2. Trimming at V came to 6 bases and at J to 6 bases, leaving 6 bases not matched to a gene. The germline V gene encodes CDR1 SNHLY and CDR2 FYNNEI. This CDR3 has 13 residues. CDR3 in DNA: TGTGCCAGCAGCAGGACTAGAGGCGATACGCAGTATTTT. Its translation is CASSRTRGDTQYF. Complete variable domain (other parts from reference TRBV2 and TRBJ2-3): EPEVTQTPSHQVTQMGQEVILRCVPISNHLYFYWYRQILGQKVEFLVSFYNNEISEKSEIFDDQFSVERPDGSNFTLKIRSTKLEDSAMYFCASSRTRGDTQYFGPGTRLTVL.

This chain uses TRBV6-1 with TRBJ2-5, with 10 bases aligning to TRBD1. The end of the DNA aligns better with TRBJ2-7, so the J call may be wrong. This CDR3 comprises 15 residues. Germline V gives CDR1 MNHNS, CDR2 SASEGT. The CDR3 DNA sequence: TGTGCCAGCAGTGAGACAGGGGGCGAGCACTACGAGCAGTACTTC. It is translated as CASSETGGEHYEQYF.

The V call is TRBV7-2, the J call TRBJ2-5, with 9 bases lining up with TRBD1. Per the germline V gene, CDR1 is SGHTA and CDR2 is FQGNSA. The CDR3 length is 15 residues. V lost 6 bases, J lost 4 bases, and 9 bases stayed unmatched. In DNA form, the CDR3 reads TGTGCCAGCAGTTCAGGCGGGACAGGGCGAGAGACCCAGTACTTC. The encoded protein is CASSSGGTGRETQYF.

The CDR3 DNA reads as TGTGCCAGCAGTATGCTCCGTCACTTCGGACAGTCTAACTATGGCTACACCTTC. Protein sequence: CASSMLRHFGQSNYGYTF. The chain carries TRBV28 and TRBJ1-2, with D perhaps TRBD1 (6 bases). The length of the CDR3 is 18 residues. Trimming pared 5 bases from V and 0 bases from J, leaving 22 bases between. Germline V gives CDR1 MDHEN, CDR2 SYDVKM.

The chain couples TRBV28 to TRBJ1-1, with a tentative D call TRBD1 (5 bases). The germline CDR1 and CDR2 sequences are MDHEN and SYDVKM. Trimming cost V 6 bases and J 5 bases, with 19 bases left between them. This CDR3 is built from 15 residues. The CDR3 loop is CASSRPRGGYTEAFF. In DNA form, the CDR3 reads TGTGCCAGCAGCCGACCTCGGGGGGGGTATACTGAAGCTTTCTTT.

The chain carries TRBV19 and TRBJ1-5; 8 bases map to TRBD1. V lost 4 bases, J lost 7 bases, and 12 bases stayed unmatched. Germline assignment: CDR1 LNHDA and CDR2 SQIVND (reference sequence). The CDR3 runs 16 residues. In DNA, the CDR3 is TGTGCCAGTAGTACCCCCCGGGGGACAGGATTCCAGCCCCAGCATTTT. Encoded protein: CASSTPRGTGFQPQHF.

J is TRBJ2-7 and V is TRBV6-6; maybe TRBD1 (5 bases). Germline loops: CDR1 MNHNY, CDR2 SVGAGI (reference sequence). V was trimmed by 2 bases and J by 3 bases, leaving 8 bases between them. This CDR3 contains 13 residues. The CDR3 sequence is CASSYTRDYEQYF. CDR3 nucleotide sequence: TGTGCCAGCAGTTACACCAGGGACTACGAGCAGTACTTC.

The chain recombines TRBV7-2 with TRBJ2-7; no clear D. The germline V gene encodes CDR1 SGHTA and CDR2 FQGNSA. The CDR3 is 12 amino acids. The V end lost 3 bases, the J end lost 0 bases, and 3 bases lay between the germline ends. This CDR3 is CASSFSSYEQYF. CDR3 sequence (DNA): TGTGCCAGCAGCTTCAGCTCCTACGAGCAGTACTTC.